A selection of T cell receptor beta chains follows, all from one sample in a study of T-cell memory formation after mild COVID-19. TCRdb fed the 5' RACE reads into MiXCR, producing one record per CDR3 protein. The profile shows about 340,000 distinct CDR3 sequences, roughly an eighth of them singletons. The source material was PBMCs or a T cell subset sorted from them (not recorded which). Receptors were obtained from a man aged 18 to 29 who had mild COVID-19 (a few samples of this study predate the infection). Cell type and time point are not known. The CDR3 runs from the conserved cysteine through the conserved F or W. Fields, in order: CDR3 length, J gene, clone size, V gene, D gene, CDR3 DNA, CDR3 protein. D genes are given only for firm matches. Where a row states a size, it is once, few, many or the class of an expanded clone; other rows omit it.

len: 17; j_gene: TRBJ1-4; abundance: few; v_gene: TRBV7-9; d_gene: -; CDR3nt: TGTGCCAGCAGCCATCCTACTTCTACAAGAAATAATGAAAAACTGTTTTTT; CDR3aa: CASSHPTSTRNNEKLFF
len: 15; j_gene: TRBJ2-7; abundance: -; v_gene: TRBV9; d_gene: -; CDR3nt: TGTGCCAGCAGCCCTCGACCCACACCGACCTACGAGCAGTACTTC; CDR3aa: CASSPRPTPTYEQYF
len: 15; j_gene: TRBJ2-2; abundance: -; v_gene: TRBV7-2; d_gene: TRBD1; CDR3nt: TGTGCCAGCAGCCAGGACAGGGGAGTTGGCGGGGAGCTGTTTTTT; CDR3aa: CASSQDRGVGGELFF
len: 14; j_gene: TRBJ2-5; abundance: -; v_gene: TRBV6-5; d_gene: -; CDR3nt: TGTGCCAGCAGTTCTTCTTACATCCAAGAGACCCAGTACTTC; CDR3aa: CASSSSYIQETQYF
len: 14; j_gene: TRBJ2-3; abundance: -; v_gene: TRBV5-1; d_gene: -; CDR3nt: TGCGCCAGCAGCTCAGGACAGAGCCCAGATACGCAGTATTTT; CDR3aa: CASSSGQSPDTQYF
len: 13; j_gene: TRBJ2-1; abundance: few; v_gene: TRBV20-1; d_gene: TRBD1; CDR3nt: TGCAGTGCGAGCAGGGGGTCCTACAATGAGCAGTTCTTC; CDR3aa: CSASRGSYNEQFF
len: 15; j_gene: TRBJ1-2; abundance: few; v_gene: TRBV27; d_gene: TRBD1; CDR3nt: TGTGCCAGCAGACTAAAGCCGGACAGGGACTATGGCTACACCTTC; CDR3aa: CASRLKPDRDYGYTF
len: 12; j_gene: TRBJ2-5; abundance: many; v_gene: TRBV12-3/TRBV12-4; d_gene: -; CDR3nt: TGTGCCAGCAGTCTCAACAAAGAGACCCAGTACTTC; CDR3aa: CASSLNKETQYF
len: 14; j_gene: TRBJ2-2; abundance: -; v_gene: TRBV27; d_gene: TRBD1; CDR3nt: TGTGCCAGCAGCCGGACAGGGTTCCGCGGGGAGCTGTTTTTT; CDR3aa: CASSRTGFRGELFF
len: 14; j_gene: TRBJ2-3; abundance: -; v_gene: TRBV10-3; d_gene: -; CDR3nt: TGTGCCATCAGCGGGGACATTCTTACAGATACGCAGTATTTT; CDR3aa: CAISGDILTDTQYF
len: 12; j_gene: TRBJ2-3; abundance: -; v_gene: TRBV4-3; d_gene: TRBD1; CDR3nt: TGCGCCAGCAGCCCTGGACAGGGGGCGCAGTATTTT; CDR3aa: CASSPGQGAQYF
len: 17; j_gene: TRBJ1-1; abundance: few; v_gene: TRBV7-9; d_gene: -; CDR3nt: TGTGCCAGCAGCTTAGCCCCTTCCGGCAGAATGAACACTGAAGCTTTCTTT; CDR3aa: CASSLAPSGRMNTEAFF
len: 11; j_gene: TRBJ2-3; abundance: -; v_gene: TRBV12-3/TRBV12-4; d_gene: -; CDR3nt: TGTGCCAGCAGTTTGGGTAGTACGCAGTATTTT; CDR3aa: CASSLGSTQYF
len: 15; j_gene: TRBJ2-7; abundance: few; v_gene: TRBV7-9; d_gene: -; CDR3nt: TGTGCCAGCAGCCCTAGGGGGGCGGGGCTTTACGAGCAGTACTTC; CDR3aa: CASSPRGAGLYEQYF
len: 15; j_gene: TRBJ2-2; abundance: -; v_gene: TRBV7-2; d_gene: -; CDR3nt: TGTGCCAGCAGCCCTCAGGGGTCGCACACCGGGGAGCTGTTTTTT; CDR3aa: CASSPQGSHTGELFF
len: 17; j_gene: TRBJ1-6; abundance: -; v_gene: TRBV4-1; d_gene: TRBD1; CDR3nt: TGCGCCAGCAGCCAAGGGTACAGGGGGACGGTTAATTCACCCCTCCACTTT; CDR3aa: CASSQGYRGTVNSPLHF
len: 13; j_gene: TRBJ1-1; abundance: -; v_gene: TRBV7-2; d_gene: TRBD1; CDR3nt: TGTGCCAGCAGCCTGACAGGGGAGACTGAAGCTTTCTTT; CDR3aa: CASSLTGETEAFF
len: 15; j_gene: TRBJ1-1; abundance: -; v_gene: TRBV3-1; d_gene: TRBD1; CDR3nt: TGTGCCAGCAGCCTACCGGGACAGGGGAACACTGAAGCTTTCTTT; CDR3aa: CASSLPGQGNTEAFF
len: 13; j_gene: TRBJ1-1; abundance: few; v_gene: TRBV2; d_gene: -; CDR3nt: TGTGCCAGCAACGGCATATTGAACACTGAAGCTTTCTTT; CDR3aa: CASNGILNTEAFF
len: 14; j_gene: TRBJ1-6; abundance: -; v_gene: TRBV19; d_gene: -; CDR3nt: TGTGCCAGTAGTATGGGCAGCCTTGATTCACCCCTCCACTTT; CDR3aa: CASSMGSLDSPLHF
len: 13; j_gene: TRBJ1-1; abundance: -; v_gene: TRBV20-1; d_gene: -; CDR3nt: TGCAGTGCTAGGCTTTCGACCCACCCAGAAGCTTTCTTT; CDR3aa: CSARLSTHPEAFF
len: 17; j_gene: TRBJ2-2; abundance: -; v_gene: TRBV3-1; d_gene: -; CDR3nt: TGTGCCAGCAGCCCACGCGCGTCAGGCCTAGGCACCGGGGAGCTGTTTTTT; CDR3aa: CASSPRASGLGTGELFF
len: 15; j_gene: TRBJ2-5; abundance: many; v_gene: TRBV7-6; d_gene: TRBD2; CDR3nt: TGTGCCAGCAGCTCCCGGACTAGCGGACAAGAGACCCAGTACTTC; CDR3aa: CASSSRTSGQETQYF
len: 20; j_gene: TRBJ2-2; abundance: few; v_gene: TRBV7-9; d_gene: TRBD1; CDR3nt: TGTGCCAGCAGCCCTTCATTTACGGGACAGAAAGCCGCGAACACCGGGGAGCTGTTTTTT; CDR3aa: CASSPSFTGQKAANTGELFF
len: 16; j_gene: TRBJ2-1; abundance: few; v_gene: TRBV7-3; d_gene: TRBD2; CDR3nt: TGTGCCAGCAGCTTTTCTAGCGGGCTGCCCGACAATGAGCAGTTCTTC; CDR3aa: CASSFSSGLPDNEQFF
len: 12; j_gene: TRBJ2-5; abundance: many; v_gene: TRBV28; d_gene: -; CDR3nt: TGTGCCAGCAGTAGAGAGAGGGAGACCCAGTACTTC; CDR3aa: CASSRERETQYF
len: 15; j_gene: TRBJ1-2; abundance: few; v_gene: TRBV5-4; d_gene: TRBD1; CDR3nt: TGTGCCAGCAGTCACTCCACCGAGGGGGCGGATGGCTACACCTTC; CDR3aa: CASSHSTEGADGYTF
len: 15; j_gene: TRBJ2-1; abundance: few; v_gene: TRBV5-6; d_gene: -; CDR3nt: TGTGCCAGCAGCTTCGGGGGGCGGAGATACAATGAGCAGTTCTTC; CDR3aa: CASSFGGRRYNEQFF
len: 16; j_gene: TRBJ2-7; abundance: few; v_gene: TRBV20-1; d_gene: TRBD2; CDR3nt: TGCAGTGCTAGTCTGGGGTTGGCGGGGGGCTCCTACGAGCAGTACTTC; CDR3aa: CSASLGLAGGSYEQYF
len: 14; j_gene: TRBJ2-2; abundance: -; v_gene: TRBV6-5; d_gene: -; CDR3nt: TGTGCCAGCAGGTCCTACGTTGACACCGGGGAGCTGTTTTTT; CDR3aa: CASRSYVDTGELFF
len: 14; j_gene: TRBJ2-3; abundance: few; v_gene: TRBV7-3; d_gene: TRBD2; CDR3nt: TGTGCCAGCAGCTTAAGCGCGGGGGATTATACGCAGTATTTT; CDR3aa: CASSLSAGDYTQYF